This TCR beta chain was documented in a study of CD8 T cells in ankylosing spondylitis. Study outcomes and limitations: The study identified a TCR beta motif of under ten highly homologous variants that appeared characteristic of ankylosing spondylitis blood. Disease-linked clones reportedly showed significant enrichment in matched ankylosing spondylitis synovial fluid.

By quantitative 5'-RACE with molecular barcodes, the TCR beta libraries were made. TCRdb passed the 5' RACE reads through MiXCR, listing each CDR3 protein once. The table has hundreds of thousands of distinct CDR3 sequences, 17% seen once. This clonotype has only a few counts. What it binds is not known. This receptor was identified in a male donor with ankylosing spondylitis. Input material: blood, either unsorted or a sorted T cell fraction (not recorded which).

The CDR3 DNA reads TGTGCCAGCAGTGAAGCAGGGGGAGCTTTCTTT. Translating it yields CASSEAGGAFF. The chain links TRBV6-1 to TRBJ1-1, with D perhaps TRBD1 (6 bases). CDR3 length: 11 residues. The V end lost 0 bases, the J end lost 10 bases, and 6 bases lay between the germline ends. CDR1 and CDR2 from the germline V gene are MNHNS and SASEGT.